This record covers a single TCR beta chain. This record belongs to a study of long-term antiretroviral therapy in people with HIV. Germline CDR1 is SGHAT and CDR2 is FQNNGV. The junction had 5 bases not matched to a gene; V was cut back by 3 bases and J by 1 base. The length of the CDR3 is 17 residues. Investigators performed immunoSEQ version v3.0 at survey level. TCRdb's copy holds only in-frame clones and misses some; the assay was immunoSEQ multiplex PCR. The sample carries tens of thousands of clones, around 85% recorded once. The receptor was derived from a man in his forties with HIV. The sequences come from unsorted PBMCs, collected 2.3 years after starting antiretroviral therapy. The chain employs TRBV11-2 and TRBJ2-3; TRBD2 agrees at 12 bases. The CDR3 DNA follows: TGTGCCAGCAGCTTCCTGGCTAGCGGGGGGGGCACAGATACGCAGTATTTT. Encoded protein: CASSFLASGGGTDTQYF.